Shown below are 14 T cell receptor beta chains from a single sample sequenced in a study of blood T cell repertoires in COVID-19. The data were produced by immunoSEQ multiplex PCR, yet TCRdb's version contains in-frame clones alone and is incomplete. The top ten hold 1.1% of the sample, which has about 300,000 clones, about 93% seen once. The source material was PBMCs or T cells enriched from blood (not recorded which). The receptors here all came from a woman aged 30 to 39 who had recovered from COVID-19.

This chain joins TRBV7-2 and TRBJ2-5; D is perhaps TRBD2 (7 bases). V gave up 0 bases and J gave up 10 bases, with 24 bases separating them. The germline V gene has CDR1 SGHTA and CDR2 FQGNSA. The CDR3 totals 17 residues. Written as DNA, the CDR3 is TGTGCCAGCAGCTTAGCGAGAGGGGGGGCCACCCGGGCGGGCCAGTACTTC. Translation gives CASSLARGGATRAGQYF. Supplemented by reference TRBV7-2 and TRBJ2-5, the full variable domain reads GAGVSQSPSNKVTEKGKDVELRCDPISGHTALYWYRQSLGQGLEFLIYFQGNSAPDKSGLPSDRFSAERTGGSVSTLTIQRTQQEDSAVYLCASSLARGGATRAGQYFGPGTRLLVL.

V usage is TRBV7-9 and J usage is TRBJ2-1; possibly TRBD1 for D (7 bases). The V and J ends lost 3 bases and 3 bases respectively, with 15 bases between them. Germline V gene data show CDR1 as SEHNR and CDR2 as FQNEAQ (reference sequence). This CDR3 region has 16 residues. The DNA of the CDR3 is TGTGCCAGCAGCTTTTCCTGGAGGGGGCTCTACAATGAGCAGTTCTTC. It translates to CASSFSWRGLYNEQFF.

V and J are TRBV4-2 and TRBJ2-1, with D perhaps TRBD2 (6 bases). V gave up 1 base and J gave up 15 bases, with 22 bases separating them. The CDR3 has 15 residues. Germline V gives CDR1 LGHNA, CDR2 YNFKEQ. CDR3 DNA: TGTGCCAGCAGCCAAGCAGGCACTAGCAATCCACGTTGGTTCTTC. It is translated as CASSQAGTSNPRWFF.

This chain links TRBV6-5 with TRBJ2-7, with D perhaps TRBD1 (5 bases). CDR1 and CDR2 (germline): MNHEY, SVGAGI. The CDR3 sequence is 13 residues long. Trimming shortened V by 9 bases and J by 2 bases, and 14 bases separated the two germline ends. In nucleotides, the CDR3 is TGTGCCAGTGGGGCAGTCCGAACCTACGAGCAGTACTTC. Translation: CASGAVRTYEQYF.

The chain joins TRBV12-3 or TRBV12-4 to TRBJ2-7; 8 bases fit TRBD2. The CDR3 totals 12 residues. With 6 bases clipped from V and 7 bases from J, the junction kept 5 bases outside the gene matches. CDR3 sequence reads: CASSGGAREQYF. DNA for the CDR3: TGTGCCAGCAGCGGGGGGGCGCGAGAGCAGTACTTC.

The chain carries TRBV7-3 and TRBJ2-5; 11 bases are shared with TRBD1. Germline V lookup: CDR1 SGHTA, CDR2 FQGTGA. The CDR3 covers 13 residues. The V gene end was trimmed by 2 bases and the J gene end by 9 bases; junction bases not matched to a gene: 2. CDR3 coding DNA: TGTGCCAGCAGCTTAGGACAGGGGGCTCCCCAGTACTTC. This translates into CASSLGQGAPQYF.

The CDR3 here is CASSYRWSGGVNQDEQFF. DNA of the CDR3: TGTGCCAGCAGTTACCGTTGGTCTGGGGGGGTAAACCAGGATGAGCAGTTCTTC. The rearrangement links TRBV6-2 or TRBV6-3 to TRBJ2-1; TRBD2 matches at 7 bases. The CDR3 covers 18 residues. Germline values: CDR1 MNHEY, CDR2 SVGEGT. Germline trimming cut 2 bases from V and 8 bases from J; bases unmatched to any gene: 18.

The chain couples TRBV24-1 to TRBJ2-1; D is unclear. V shed 3 bases and J shed 15 bases, with 11 bases lying between them. The CDR3 consists of 11 residues. CDR1 and CDR2 (germline): KGHDR, SFDVKD. The CDR3 DNA reads as TGTGCCACCAGTGATCTTACCGGTTGGTTCTTC. Amino acids: CATSDLTGWFF.

The V and J genes are TRBV9 and TRBJ2-7, with 11 bases that match TRBD1. Germline V lookup: CDR1 SGDLS, CDR2 YYNGEE. J gave up 4 bases and V 4 bases, and 7 bases lay outside the gene matches. The CDR3 runs to 15 residues. The CDR3 reads CASSSPGTGGYEQYF. Written as DNA, the CDR3 is TGTGCCAGCAGCTCCCCCGGGACAGGGGGTTACGAGCAGTACTTC.

The chain links TRBV5-1 to TRBJ2-1, with D possibly matching TRBD1 (6 bases). This CDR3 comprises 15 residues. The germline V gene has CDR1 SGHRS and CDR2 YFSETQ. Trimming removed 0 bases from V and 8 bases from J, with 15 bases in between. The CDR3 loop is CASSLGEQGRHEQFF. The CDR3 region has the DNA TGCGCCAGCAGCTTGGGGGAACAGGGTAGGCATGAGCAGTTCTTC.

This clone has just one count. The DNA for the CDR3 is TGCAGCGTACAGGGGACCAATCAGCCCCAGCATTTT. Encoded protein: CSVQGTNQPQHF. The V and J genes are TRBV29-1 and TRBJ1-5; 7 bases are a match to TRBD1. J lost 3 bases, V lost 6 bases, and 2 bases had no gene match. This CDR3 comprises 12 residues. Germline loops: CDR1 SQVTM, CDR2 ANQGSEA.

The rearrangement joins TRBV11-2 to TRBJ1-4; 7 bases fit TRBD1. The CDR3 contains 18 residues. The ends lost 1 base at V and 3 bases at J; junction bases unmatched: 11. Germline-derived CDR1 and CDR2 are SGHAT and FQNNGV. The CDR3 nucleotides read TGTGCCAGCAGCTTAGGGGGACAGTTGATAAGGGCTAATGAAAAACTGTTTTTT. This sequence encodes CASSLGGQLIRANEKLFF.

This chain links TRBV19 with TRBJ2-7, with D perhaps TRBD2 (5 bases). Germline V lookup: CDR1 LNHDA, CDR2 SQIVND (reference sequence). The CDR3 consists of 14 residues. Trimming pared 4 bases from V and 3 bases from J, leaving 13 bases between. The CDR3 sequence: CASSTSGGLYEQYF. The DNA for the CDR3 is TGTGCCAGTAGTACGTCTGGCGGACTCTACGAGCAGTACTTC.

The chain links TRBV5-6 to TRBJ2-7, with TRBD2 as a possible D gene (6 bases). V lost 4 bases and J 4 bases, leaving 15 bases between the germline ends. CDR1 SGHDT and CDR2 YYEEEE come from the germline V gene. The CDR3 covers 14 residues. CDR3 protein: CASSLEGLFYEQYF. In nucleotides, the CDR3 is TGTGCCAGCAGCCTAGAGGGACTCTTTTACGAGCAGTACTTC.